This T cell receptor (beta chain) was observed in a study of blood T cells in healthy people across ages. Next came a second PCR, run for about 7 to 12 cycles, which used a sample-barcoded 5' primer along with a J-beta primer mix. MiXCR, applied by TCRdb to the 5' RACE reads, yields one record per CDR3 protein. The data show roughly 1,500,000 distinct CDR3 sequences, 42% seen once. This clonotype was seen a handful of times. After removal of 1 base from V and 0 bases from J, the junction contained 12 bases not matched to a gene. The CDR3 contains 20 residues. The origin of this receptor is a woman younger than 35 in good health. The V gene is TRBV12-3 or TRBV12-4, the J gene TRBJ2-3; 11 positions agree with TRBD2. The sequenced sample was blood. The CDR3 nucleotides read TGTGCCAGCAGTTTAGACTCGGTTTTAGCGGGAGGGCCGAGCACAGATACGCAGTATTTT. Residues: CASSLDSVLAGGPSTDTQYF.